This T cell receptor beta chain comes out of a study of T-cell memory formation after mild COVID-19. Study-level background: The study found TCR clusters largely donor specific. Regarding the study as a whole: Later expanders leaned CD4+, whereas day 15 to 85 contracting clones were balanced CD4/CD8. Pre-infection memory held some responding clones, suggesting pre-existing cross-reactive T cells responded.

This clonotype was found a few times. Its antigen is not known. The ends were cut back, 5 bases at V and 0 bases at J, with 13 bases in the middle. Germline CDR1 SGHAT, CDR2 FQNNGV. This CDR3 contains 15 residues. Using its own MiXCR run on the 5' RACE reads, TCRdb lists one record per CDR3 protein. The sample consists of fewer than 600,000 distinct CDR3 sequences, roughly 21% of them appearing once. The sequenced sample consisted of PBMCs or a T cell subset sorted from them (not recorded which). This chain uses TRBV11-2 with TRBJ1-1; a possible D gene is TRBD1 (6 bases). The receptor's source is an adult woman who had mild COVID-19 (a few samples of this study predate the infection). Cell type and time point are not known. CDR3 region: CASSEWTALNTEAFF. CDR3 in DNA: TGTGCCAGCAGCGAATGGACAGCCTTGAACACTGAAGCTTTCTTT.